The 8 T cell receptor beta chains below all came from one sample that was sequenced in a study of T cells expressing NK-cell markers. TCRdb reanalyzed the 5' RACE reads, giving one entry per CDR3 protein sequence and no DNA. This sample's table reports about 550,000 distinct CDR3 sequences. The sequenced sample was blood T cells: a sorted CD56 or NKG2C T cell subset, CD4+ or CD8+ T cells, or bulk PBMC T cells (not recorded which). Source of these receptors: a man younger than 30 in good health.

The chain has TRBV20-1 and TRBJ2-3. Germline V gene sequence: CDR1 DFQATT, CDR2 SNEGSKA (reference sequence). The CDR3 loop spans 13 amino acids. CDR3 in amino acids: CSAIYTRTDTQYF.

This chain uses TRBV5-1 with TRBJ2-3; TCRdb lists TRBD1, though no DNA is available to test this call. From germline, CDR1 is SGHRS and CDR2 YFSETQ. The CDR3 loop spans 14 amino acids. This chain's CDR3 is CASSTGTAGDTQYF. Supplemented by reference TRBV5-1 and TRBJ2-3, the full variable domain reads KAGVTQTPRYLIKTRGQQVTLSCSPISGHRSVSWYQQTPGQGLQFLFEYFSETQRNKGNFPGRFSGRQFSNSRSEMNVSTLELGDSALYLCASSTGTAGDTQYFGPGTRLTVL.

J is TRBJ2-2 and V is TRBV19; the D call of TRBD1 rests on TCRdb alone, since no DNA is present to check it. CDR1 and CDR2 from the germline V gene are LNHDA and SQIVND (reference sequence). This CDR3 is 14 amino acids long. The CDR3 loop is CASRRDSGTGELFF.

This chain's CDR3 is CASTRTGGTYEQYF. The chain is built from TRBV28 and TRBJ2-7; TCRdb's D call, TRBD1, is unchecked because there is no DNA. CDR3 length: 14 residues. Germline assignment: CDR1 MDHEN and CDR2 SYDVKM.

The V gene is TRBV5-5, the J gene TRBJ2-7. The CDR3 spans 13 residues. The V gene's germline CDR1 is SGHKS and CDR2 YYEKEE (reference sequence). The CDR3 sequence is CASSSRISYEQYF.

The chain carries TRBV25-1 and TRBJ2-3. The CDR3 runs 12 residues. The germline V gene has CDR1 MGHDK and CDR2 SYGVNS. This CDR3 reads CASSYSQDTQYF.

This sequence joins TRBV9 and TRBJ2-3; absent DNA, TCRdb's TRBD1 call cannot be checked. CDR3 size: 14 residues. Germline V gene data show CDR1 as SGDLS and CDR2 as YYNGEE. The CDR3 sequence: CASSDSPLADTQYF.

The chain joins TRBV28 to TRBJ2-7. CDR1 MDHEN and CDR2 SYDVKM come from the germline V gene. The CDR3 contains 14 residues. This CDR3 is CASSSLSSAYEQYF.